One and the same sample provided the 19 T cell receptor beta chains below, sequenced in a study of OX40 agonist ivuxolimab in advanced cancers. Assay used: immunoSEQ multiplex PCR; TCRdb lists only in-frame clones, some missing. There are about 68,000 clones in the sample; under 95% occur only once, and over 4.5% lies in the top ten. Sequenced material: CD4+ or CD8+ T cells sorted from blood, taken in a trial of the OX40 agonist ivuxolimab. All receptors derive from an adult with an advanced solid tumor such as melanoma, head and neck, liver or kidney cancer.

The rearrangement links TRBV12-5 to TRBJ2-1; TRBD1 agrees at 7 bases. V was pared by 1 base and J by 6 bases, with 3 bases of the junction left unmatched. The CDR3 has 14 amino acids. Germline V CDR1 and CDR2: LGHNT, FRNRAP. Here the CDR3 reads CASGLGTGVNEQFF. CDR3 in DNA: TGTGCTAGTGGTTTGGGGACAGGAGTCAATGAGCAGTTCTTC.

V gene TRBV13 combines with J gene TRBJ1-6; D is perhaps TRBD1 (6 bases). Germline CDR1 PRHDT, CDR2 FYEKMQ (reference sequence). V was trimmed by 0 bases and J by 7 bases, leaving 7 bases between them. The CDR3 has 14 amino acids. The CDR3 region is CASSLGQGNSPLHF. DNA for the CDR3: TGTGCCAGCAGCTTAGGGCAGGGGAATTCACCCCTCCACTTT.

The V gene is TRBV30, the J gene TRBJ1-1; D remains ambiguous. Trimming pared 1 base from V and 8 bases from J, leaving 11 bases between. Germline loops: CDR1 GTSNPN, CDR2 SVGIG (reference sequence). The length of the CDR3 is 12 residues. CDR3 bases: TGTGCCTGGAGTGAGATTAGGGCCGAAGCTTTCTTT. It is translated as CAWSEIRAEAFF.

The V call is TRBV7-8, the J call TRBJ2-2; 7 positions match TRBD1. This CDR3 comprises 14 residues. In germline, CDR1 is SGHVS, CDR2 FQNEAQ. Losses at the gene ends were 5 bases for V and 6 bases for J; bases not matched to a gene: 6. DNA for the CDR3: TGTGCCAGCAGCCTAGAGACAGGGTCCGGGGAGCTGTTTTTT. Residues: CASSLETGSGELFF.

J is TRBJ2-7 and V is TRBV7-8, with 10 bases that match TRBD1. V trimming: 1 base; J trimming: 2 bases; junction bases outside the gene matches: 2. The CDR3 is 15 residues long. The germline V gene encodes CDR1 SGHVS and CDR2 FQNEAQ. CDR3 sequence reads: CASSLGQGAAYEQYF. For the CDR3, the DNA is TGTGCCAGCAGCTTAGGACAGGGGGCGGCCTACGAGCAGTACTTC.

V gene TRBV5-1 combines with J gene TRBJ2-5, with 7 positions matching TRBD2. Germline values: CDR1 SGHRS, CDR2 YFSETQ. The CDR3 runs to 15 residues. Trimming removed 4 bases from V and 5 bases from J; junction bases left unmatched: 11. The chain's CDR3 is CASSPEGGRGETQYF. The CDR3 coding sequence is TGCGCCAGCAGCCCGGAGGGAGGGAGAGGGGAGACCCAGTACTTC. The full variable domain, with the rest looked up from reference TRBV5-1 and TRBJ2-5, is KAGVTQTPRYLIKTRGQQVTLSCSPISGHRSVSWYQQTPGQGLQFLFEYFSETQRNKGNFPGRFSGRQFSNSRSEMNVSTLELGDSALYLCASSPEGGRGETQYFGPGTRLLVL.

For this clone: Other nucleotide sequences in the sample specify the same CDR3. V usage is TRBV7-9 and J usage is TRBJ2-7, with D possibly matching TRBD2 (6 bases). The CDR3 runs 13 residues. V was trimmed by 5 bases and J by 3 bases, leaving 11 bases between them. Germline values: CDR1 SEHNR, CDR2 FQNEAQ (reference sequence). CDR3 sequence (DNA): TGTGCCAGCAGCCTTGGGGGGAACTACGAGCAGTACTTC. Translation: CASSLGGNYEQYF.

The chain links TRBV27 to TRBJ1-5; D not certain. CDR1 and CDR2 (germline): MNHEY, SMNVEV (reference sequence). The CDR3 is 13 amino acids. Trimming took 3 bases from V and 6 from J, leaving 9 bases between them. This chain's CDR3 is CASSFGSFQPQHF. The CDR3 DNA reads TGTGCCAGCAGTTTTGGGTCCTTTCAGCCCCAGCATTTT.

This clone was detected only once. The chain is built from TRBV11-2 and TRBJ1-4; 12 nucleotides line up with TRBD1. Trimming took 5 bases from V and 8 from J; bases not matched to a gene: 3. CDR3 length equals 14 residues. Germline loops: CDR1 SGHAT, CDR2 FQNNGV. CDR3 DNA sequence: TGTGCCAGCAGCACCGGGACAGGGGGCGAAAAACTGTTTTTT. Translation gives CASSTGTGGEKLFF.

The V gene is TRBV7-2, the J gene TRBJ1-2; D not resolved. V was pared by 4 bases and J by 4 bases, with 13 bases between. Germline loops: CDR1 SGHTA, CDR2 FQGNSA. The CDR3 sequence is 14 residues long. As DNA, the CDR3 is TGTGCCAGCAGCTCGGACTTTAATAGCTATGGCTACACCTTC. Its protein is CASSSDFNSYGYTF.

CDR3 loop: CSVLTGANEAFF. The CDR3 nucleotides read TGCAGCGTCCTCACCGGGGCAAACGAAGCTTTCTTT. The chain carries TRBV29-1 and TRBJ1-1, with D possibly TRBD1 on 5 matching bases. Looked up from germline, CDR1 is SQVTM and CDR2 is ANQGSEA. Deletions cut 6 bases from V and 8 bases from J, with 16 bases between. The CDR3 consists of 12 residues.

This chain links TRBV29-1 with TRBJ1-1; 12 bases are a match to TRBD1. Germline CDR1 reads SQVTM; CDR2 reads ANQGSEA. This CDR3 comprises 15 residues. V shed 3 bases, J shed 5 bases, and the junction held 7 bases outside the gene matches. The CDR3 nucleotides are TGCAGCGTTGATAAGTGGGACAGGGGGCAAACTGAAGCTTTCTTT. It specifies CSVDKWDRGQTEAFF.

The V gene is TRBV30, the J gene TRBJ2-1; D gene unclear. The CDR3 covers 15 residues. Trimming shortened V by 4 bases and J by 2 bases, and 15 bases separated the two germline ends. Per the germline V gene, CDR1 is GTSNPN and CDR2 is SVGIG (reference sequence). Written as DNA, the CDR3 is TGTGCCTGGAAACGTTACCCGAGCGCCTACAATGAGCAGTTCTTC. The encoded protein is CAWKRYPSAYNEQFF.

CDR3 in amino acids: CASSWRRGLATEAFF. The CDR3, as DNA: TGTGCCAGCAGTTGGAGGAGGGGGCTGGCGACTGAAGCTTTCTTT. The V call is TRBV28, the J call TRBJ1-1; 7 bases map to TRBD1. The germline V gene has CDR1 MDHEN and CDR2 SYDVKM. CDR3 size: 15 residues. Unmatched junction bases numbered 10, after V lost 4 bases and J lost 5 bases.

This sequence joins TRBV28 and TRBJ2-1; weak D call: TRBD2 (5 bases). The germline CDR1 and CDR2 sequences are MDHEN and SYDVKM. The ends were cut back, 3 bases at V and 13 bases at J, with 13 bases in the middle. The CDR3 is 12 amino acids. Written as DNA, the CDR3 is TGTGCCAGCAGTTTTGCGGGCCCCGACCAGTTCTTC. It is translated as CASSFAGPDQFF.

The chain recombines TRBV6-1 with TRBJ2-7; the D is unclear. Per germline, CDR1 MNHNS and CDR2 SASEGT. The CDR3 extends over 13 amino acids. V was pared by 2 bases and J by 0 bases, with 5 bases between. The CDR3 spells CASSESPSYEQYF. For the CDR3, the DNA is TGTGCCAGCAGTGAAAGCCCCTCCTACGAGCAGTACTTC.

This sequence joins TRBV7-8 and TRBJ1-5; D is perhaps TRBD1 (5 bases). The germline V gene encodes CDR1 SGHVS and CDR2 FQNEAQ. The CDR3 runs to 15 residues. Trimming cost V 1 base and J 2 bases, with 9 bases left between them. As DNA, the CDR3 is TGTGCCAGCAGCTTAGGAGGGGTAGGCAATCAGCCCCAGCATTTT. Protein sequence: CASSLGGVGNQPQHF.

The chain has TRBV28 and TRBJ1-5, with D possibly TRBD1 on 6 matching bases. V was clipped by 11 bases and J by 0 bases, with 11 bases between them. In germline, CDR1 is MDHEN, CDR2 SYDVKM. The CDR3 has 13 amino acids. CDR3 loop: CAVGGDSNQPQHF. For the CDR3, the DNA is TGTGCCGTGGGGGGCGATAGCAATCAGCCCCAGCATTTT. Together with reference TRBV28 and TRBJ1-5, the CDR3 gives the full variable domain: DVKVTQSSRYLVKRTGEKVFLECVQDMDHENMFWYRQDPGLGLRLIYFSYDVKMKEKGDIPEGYSVSREKKERFSLILESASTNQTSMYLCAVGGDSNQPQHFGDGTRLSIL.

The chain is built from TRBV27 and TRBJ1-2; D ambiguous. CDR1 and CDR2 (germline): MNHEY, SMNVEV (reference sequence). The CDR3 length is 14 residues. The V end lost 5 bases, the J end lost 1 base, and 11 bases lay between the germline ends. Here the CDR3 DNA reads TGTGCCAGCAGTCCATTCAGTAGTAACTATGGCTACACCTTC. This encodes CASSPFSSNYGYTF.